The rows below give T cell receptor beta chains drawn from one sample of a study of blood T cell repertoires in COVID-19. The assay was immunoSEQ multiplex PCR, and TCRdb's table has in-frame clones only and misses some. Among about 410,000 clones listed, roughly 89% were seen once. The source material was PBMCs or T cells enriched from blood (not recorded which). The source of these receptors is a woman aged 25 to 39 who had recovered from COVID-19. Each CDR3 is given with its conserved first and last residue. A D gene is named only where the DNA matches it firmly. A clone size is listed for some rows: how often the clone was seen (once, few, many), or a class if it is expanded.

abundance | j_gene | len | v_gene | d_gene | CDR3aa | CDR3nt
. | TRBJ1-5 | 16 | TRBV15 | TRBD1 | CATSRDQGQGTQPQHF | TGTGCCACCAGCAGAGATCAGGGACAGGGGACTCAGCCCCAGCATTTT
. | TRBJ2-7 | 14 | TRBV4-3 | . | CASSPSGRVGEQYF | TGCGCCAGCAGCCCGTCCGGCAGGGTAGGAGAGCAGTACTTC
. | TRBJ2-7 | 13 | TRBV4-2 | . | CASSQESGPTRYF | TGTGCCAGCAGCCAAGAGAGCGGGCCTACGCGGTACTTC
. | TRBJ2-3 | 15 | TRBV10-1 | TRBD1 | CASGRREGAVDTQYF | TGCGCCAGCGGTCGGAGAGAGGGGGCCGTAGATACGCAGTATTTT
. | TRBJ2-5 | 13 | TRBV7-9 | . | CASSLGEVREQYF | TGTGCCAGCAGCTTAGGGGAAGTCCGGGAACAGTACTTC
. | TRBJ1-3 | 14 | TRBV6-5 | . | CASSYSTAGNTIYF | TGTGCCAGCAGTTACTCAACGGCTGGAAACACCATATATTTT
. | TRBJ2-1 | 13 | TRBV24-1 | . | CATSPGILNEQFF | TGTGCCACCAGTCCAGGGATTCTGAATGAGCAGTTCTTC
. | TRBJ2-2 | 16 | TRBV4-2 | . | CASSQLFGSPAGELFF | TGTGCCAGCAGCCAACTCTTCGGGAGTCCGGCCGGGGAGCTGTTTTTT
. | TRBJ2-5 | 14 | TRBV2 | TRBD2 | CASSERTSQETQYF | TGTGCCAGCAGTGAACGGACTAGCCAGGAGACCCAGTACTTC
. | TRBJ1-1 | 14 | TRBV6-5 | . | CASSIYRAGGWAFF | TGTGCCAGCAGTATTTACAGGGCTGGCGGATGGGCTTTCTTT
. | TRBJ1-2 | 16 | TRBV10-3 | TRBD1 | CAISDPGQRRSYGYTF | TGTGCCATCAGTGACCCGGGACAGCGTAGAAGCTATGGCTACACCTTC
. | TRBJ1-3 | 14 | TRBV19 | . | CASSVRGIGNTIYF | TGTGCCAGTAGTGTACGGGGAATTGGAAACACCATATATTTT
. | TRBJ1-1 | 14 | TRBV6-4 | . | CASRPGAGNTEAFF | TGTGCCAGCAGACCAGGGGCGGGTAACACTGAAGCTTTCTTT
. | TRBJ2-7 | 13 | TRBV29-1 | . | CSVAAPGSAEQYF | TGCAGCGTTGCGGCGCCGGGGTCGGCCGAGCAGTACTTC
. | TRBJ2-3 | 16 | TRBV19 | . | CASSIGAGIHTDTQYF | TGTGCCAGTAGTATCGGTGCGGGCATTCACACAGATACGCAGTATTTT
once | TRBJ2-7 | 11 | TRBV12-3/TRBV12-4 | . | CASSRGFEQYF | TGTGCCAGCAGTCGAGGGTTCGAGCAGTACTTC
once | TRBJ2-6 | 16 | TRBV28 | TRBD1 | CASRSQGSFGANVLTF | TGTGCCAGCAGATCACAGGGGTCCTTTGGGGCCAACGTCCTGACTTTC
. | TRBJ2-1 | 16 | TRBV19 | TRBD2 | CASSMATSGTYNEQFF | TGTGCCAGTAGTATGGCTACTAGCGGGACTTACAATGAGCAGTTCTTC
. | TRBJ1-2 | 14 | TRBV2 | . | CASSEVVRAGGYTF | TGTGCCAGCAGTGAAGTGGTGAGGGCTGGAGGCTACACCTTC
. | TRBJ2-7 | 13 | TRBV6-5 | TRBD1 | CASSRDRTYEQYF | TGTGCCAGCAGCCGGGACAGAACCTACGAGCAGTACTTC
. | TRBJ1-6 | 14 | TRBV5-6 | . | CASSFRGRNSPLHF | TGTGCCAGCAGCTTTAGGGGAAGGAATTCACCCCTCCACTTT
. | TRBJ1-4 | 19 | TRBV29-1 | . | CSVESPVGGGFATNEKLFF | TGCAGCGTTGAATCTCCGGTCGGTGGAGGTTTTGCAACTAATGAAAAACTGTTTTTT
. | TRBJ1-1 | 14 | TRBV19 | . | CASSIVAVNTEAFF | TGTGCCAGTAGTATAGTTGCAGTGAACACTGAAGCTTTCTTT
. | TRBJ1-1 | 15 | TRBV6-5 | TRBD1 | CASSLNRGPGTEAFF | TGTGCCAGCAGTTTGAACAGGGGGCCGGGCACTGAAGCTTTCTTT